This T cell receptor (beta chain) was sequenced during a study of CD8 T cells in ankylosing spondylitis. This clonotype was observed at least ten times. TCRdb processed the 5' RACE reads anew with MiXCR; each CDR3 protein has one entry. The sample carries roughly 230,000 distinct CDR3 sequences, over 9.5% recorded once. In germline, CDR1 is DFQATT, CDR2 SNEGSKA (reference sequence). J lost 2 bases, V lost 3 bases, and 5 bases had no gene match. The CDR3 loop spans 14 amino acids. This chain connects TRBV20-1 to TRBJ2-7; 9 bases map to TRBD1. Sequencing was carried out using blood, either unsorted or a sorted T cell fraction (not recorded which). The source of this sequence is a male donor with ankylosing spondylitis or in good health (not recorded which). The CDR3 region is CSARNRGLAYEQYF. In DNA form, the CDR3 reads TGCAGTGCTAGGAACAGGGGGCTAGCCTACGAGCAGTACTTC.